This T cell receptor (beta chain) was recorded in a study of blood T cell repertoires in COVID-19. On the study more broadly: The origin of the acute and convalescent COVID-19 samples was the United States, Italy and Spain. T cells, B-cell-depleted T cells, or PBMCs provided the cDNA or gDNA that served as material.

The CDR3 length is 14 residues. The V end lost 3 bases, the J end lost 7 bases, and 13 bases lay between the germline ends. Germline CDR1 is MDHEN and CDR2 is SYDVKM. Original analysis: Nucleated cell counts were estimated from reference gene primer amplification. Profiled with immunoSEQ multiplex PCR; TCRdb holds only in-frame clones, not every one. V and J calls and clone size follow that table, whereas D and trimming were derived from the DNA. The sample carries under 200,000 clones, around 87% recorded once. The chain uses TRBV28 and TRBJ1-5; D is unclear. The receptor comes from a man in his forties or fifties with active or convalescent COVID-19. The sequenced sample was peripheral blood. The CDR3, as DNA: TGTGCCAGCAGTTTTCGGGCTGAGGGACAGCCCCAGCATTTT. Translating it yields CASSFRAEGQPQHF.